This T cell receptor (beta chain) is from a study of T-cell memory formation after mild COVID-19. Germline CDR1 is LGHDT and CDR2 is YNNKEL (reference sequence). The CDR3 sequence is 13 residues long. V was clipped by 5 bases and J by 4 bases, with 11 bases between them. TCRdb itself ran the 5' RACE reads through MiXCR, one entry per CDR3 protein. The top ten hold 20% to 25% of the sample, which has a few hundred thousand distinct CDR3 sequences, less than 25% seen once. This clonotype was seen only a few times. The TCR sequence derives from a man between 18 and 29 years old who had mild COVID-19 (a few samples of this study predate the infection). Cell type and time point are not known. This rearrangement joins TRBV3-1 to TRBJ2-5; D unresolved. The specimen was PBMCs or a T cell subset sorted from them (not recorded which). CDR3 DNA: TGTGCCAGCAGCTACTCGACTGGAGAGACCCAGTACTTC. This translates into CASSYSTGETQYF.